This T cell receptor (beta chain) is drawn from a study of OX40 agonist ivuxolimab in advanced cancers. Study summary: Given to patients was ivuxolimab, an agonistic anti-OX40 (CD134) antibody.

This CDR3 has 17 amino acids. Trimming at V came to 5 bases and at J to 0 bases, leaving 6 bases not matched to a gene. Per the germline V gene, CDR1 is SEHNR and CDR2 is FQNEAQ (reference sequence). TCRdb's table, derived via immunoSEQ multiplex PCR, lists solely in-frame clones and lacks some. The profile shows approximately 76,000 clones, about 93% of them singletons. The sequenced sample was CD4+ or CD8+ T cells sorted from blood, obtained in a trial of the OX40 agonist ivuxolimab. The chain joins TRBV7-9 to TRBJ1-4; 10 bases map to TRBD1. The receptor was derived from an adult with an advanced solid tumor such as melanoma, head and neck, liver or kidney cancer. The CDR3 is CASSDPGQGTTNEKLFF. In nucleotides, the CDR3 is TGTGCCAGCAGCGACCCGGGACAGGGGACAACTAATGAAAAACTGTTTTTT. The full variable domain, its missing parts supplied by reference TRBV7-9 and TRBJ1-4, is DTGVSQNPRHKITKRGQNVTFRCDPISEHNRLYWYRQTLGQGPEFLTYFQNEAQLEKSRLLSDRFSAERPKGSFSTLEIQRTEQGDSAMYLCASSDPGQGTTNEKLFFGSGTQLSVL.